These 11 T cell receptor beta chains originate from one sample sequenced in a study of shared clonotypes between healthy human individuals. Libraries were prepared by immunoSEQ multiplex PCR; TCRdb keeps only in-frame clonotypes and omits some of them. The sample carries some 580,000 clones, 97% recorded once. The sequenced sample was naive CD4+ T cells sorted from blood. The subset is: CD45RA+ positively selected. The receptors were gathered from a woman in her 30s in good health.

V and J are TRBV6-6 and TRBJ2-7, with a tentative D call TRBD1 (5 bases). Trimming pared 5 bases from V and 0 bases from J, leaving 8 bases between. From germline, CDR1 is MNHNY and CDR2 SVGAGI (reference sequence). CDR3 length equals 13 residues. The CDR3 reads CASSRGTSYEQYF. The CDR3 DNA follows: TGTGCCAGCAGTAGGGGCACCTCCTACGAGCAGTACTTC.

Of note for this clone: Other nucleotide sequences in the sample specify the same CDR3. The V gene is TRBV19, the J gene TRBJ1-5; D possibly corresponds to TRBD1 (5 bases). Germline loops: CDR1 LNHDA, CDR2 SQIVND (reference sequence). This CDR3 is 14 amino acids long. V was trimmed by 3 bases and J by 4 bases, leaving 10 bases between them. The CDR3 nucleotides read TGTGCCAGTAGTATGCGACAGAATAATCAGCCCCAGCATTTT. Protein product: CASSMRQNNQPQHF.

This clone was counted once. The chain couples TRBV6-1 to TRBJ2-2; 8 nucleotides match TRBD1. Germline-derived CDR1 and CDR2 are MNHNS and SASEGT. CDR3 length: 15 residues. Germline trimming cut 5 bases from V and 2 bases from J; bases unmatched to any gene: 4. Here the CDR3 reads CASSPGTGNTGELFF. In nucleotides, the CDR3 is TGTGCCAGCAGTCCAGGGACAGGTAACACCGGGGAGCTGTTTTTT.

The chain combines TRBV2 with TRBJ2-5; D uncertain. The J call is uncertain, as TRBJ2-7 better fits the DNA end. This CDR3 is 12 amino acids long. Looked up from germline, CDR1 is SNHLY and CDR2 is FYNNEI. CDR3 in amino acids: CASSEGSYEQYF. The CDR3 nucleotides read TGTGCCAGCAGTGAAGGCAGCTACGAGCAGTACTTC.

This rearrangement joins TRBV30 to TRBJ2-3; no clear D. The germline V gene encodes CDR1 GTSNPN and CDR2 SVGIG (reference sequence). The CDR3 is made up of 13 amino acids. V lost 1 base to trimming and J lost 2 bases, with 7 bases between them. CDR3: CAWSGPNTDTQYF. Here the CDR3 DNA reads TGTGCCTGGAGTGGCCCAAACACAGATACGCAGTATTTT.

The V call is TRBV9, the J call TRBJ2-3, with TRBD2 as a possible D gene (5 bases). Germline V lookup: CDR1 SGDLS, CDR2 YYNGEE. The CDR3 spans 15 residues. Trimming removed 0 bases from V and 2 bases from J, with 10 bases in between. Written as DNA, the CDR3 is TGTGCCAGCAGCGTAGTGGGCGGGTACACAGATACGCAGTATTTT. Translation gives CASSVVGGYTDTQYF.

The CDR3: CASSKGPDIDSPLHF. The CDR3 DNA reads TGTGCCAGCAGCAAGGGTCCCGATATAGATTCACCCCTCCACTTT. The chain carries TRBV7-9 and TRBJ1-6; D is unresolved. V lost 5 bases and J lost 8, with 16 bases in between. CDR1 is SEHNR and CDR2 is FQNEAQ in the germline V gene (reference sequence). The CDR3 consists of 15 residues.

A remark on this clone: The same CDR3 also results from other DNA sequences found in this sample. The CDR3 coding sequence is TGTGCCAGCAGTCTCGGTGGAGGGGCCTACGAGCAGTACTTC. Protein: CASSLGGGAYEQYF. The chain has TRBV28 and TRBJ2-7, with D perhaps TRBD2 (6 bases). CDR1 and CDR2 from the germline V gene are MDHEN and SYDVKM. This CDR3 is 14 amino acids long. V lost 5 bases, J lost 2 bases, and 13 bases lay in between.

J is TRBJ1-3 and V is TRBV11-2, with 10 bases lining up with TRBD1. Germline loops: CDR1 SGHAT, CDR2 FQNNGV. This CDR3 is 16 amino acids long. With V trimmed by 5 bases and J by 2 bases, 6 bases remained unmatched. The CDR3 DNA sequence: TGTGCCAGCAGCCCCTGGACAGGGGGGACTGGAAACACCATATATTTT. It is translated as CASSPWTGGTGNTIYF.

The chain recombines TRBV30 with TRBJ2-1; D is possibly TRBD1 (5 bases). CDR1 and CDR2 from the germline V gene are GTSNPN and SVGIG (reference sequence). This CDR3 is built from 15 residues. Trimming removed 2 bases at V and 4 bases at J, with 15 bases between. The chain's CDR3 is CAWSRTFDGYNEQFF. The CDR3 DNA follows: TGTGCCTGGAGTCGGACATTCGACGGATACAATGAGCAGTTCTTC.

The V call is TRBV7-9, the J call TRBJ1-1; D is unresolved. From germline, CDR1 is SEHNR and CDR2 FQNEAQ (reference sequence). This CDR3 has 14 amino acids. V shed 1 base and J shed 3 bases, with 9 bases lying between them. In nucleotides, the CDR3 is TGTGCCAGCAGCTTAGAATTACGAGACACTGAAGCTTTCTTT. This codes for CASSLELRDTEAFF.